These 5 T cell receptor beta chains were all obtained from the same sample, sequenced in a study of human T cells and chemical hapten exposure. TCRdb reanalysed the RACE reads using MiXCR and keeps one entry per CDR3 protein. Of 180,000 or so distinct CDR3 sequences listed, about 22% are singletons. The time point: patch test 1, 2 weeks after DPC sensitization. Treatment noted: therapeutic diphenylcyclopropenone sensitization with weekly scalp DPC. The material sequenced was whole blood, taken in connection with sensitization to the hapten diphenylcyclopropenone (DPC). These receptors were collected from a woman in her forties or fifties with alopecia areata. Some clones in this sample may be carry-over from other donors' samples.

This clonotype was detected only a few times. J is TRBJ2-7 and V is TRBV6-5; 7 bases line up with TRBD1. The CDR3 runs 15 residues. The germline V gene encodes CDR1 MNHEY and CDR2 SVGAGI. Trimming cost V 7 bases and J 2 bases; bases outside gene matches: 11. CDR3 DNA: TGTGCCAGCAAACTCACCGGGACAGCCACCTACGAGCAGTACTTC. Protein: CASKLTGTATYEQYF.

The gene calls are TRBV2 and TRBJ2-3; 8 nucleotides line up with TRBD1. Per the germline V gene, CDR1 is SNHLY and CDR2 is FYNNEI. V shed 6 bases, J shed 5 bases, and the junction held 10 bases outside the gene matches. The CDR3 spans 15 residues. The CDR3 loop reads CASSGTGLYGDTQYF. The CDR3 DNA reads as TGTGCCAGCAGCGGGACAGGCCTTTATGGAGATACGCAGTATTTT.

With regard to this clonotype: At one of its ends the junction is not consistent with the germline gene, which may arise from a read error. The chain recombines TRBV2 with TRBJ2-1; 9 positions match TRBD1. The CDR3 is 13 amino acids. CDR1 and CDR2 (germline): SNHLY, FYNNEI. CDR3 nucleotide sequence: TGTGCCGGCAGGGGACAGGGTTACAATGAGCAGTTCTTC. This gives the protein CAGRGQGYNEQFF.

The chain joins TRBV24-1 to TRBJ2-3; 7 positions agree with TRBD1. Germline CDR1 KGHDR, CDR2 SFDVKD. This CDR3 region has 17 residues. V lost 8 bases to trimming and J lost 2 bases; unmatched junction nucleotides: 15. The CDR3 here is CATTPRWTGQFTDTQYF. As DNA, the CDR3 is TGTGCCACCACCCCGCGCTGGACAGGACAATTCACAGATACGCAGTATTTT.

This clonotype was counted a few times. The V gene is TRBV10-3, the J gene TRBJ2-7; the match to TRBD2 covers 11 bases. Germline V gives CDR1 ENHRY, CDR2 SYGVKD. Germline trimming cut 8 bases from V and 4 bases from J; bases unmatched to any gene: 7. This CDR3 is 14 amino acids long. The CDR3 DNA is TGTGCCATCTCCCGACTAGCGGGACCGTACGAGCAGTACTTC. Amino acid sequence: CAISRLAGPYEQYF.